This is a list of T cell receptor beta chains from one sample in a study of cytomegalovirus exposure and HLA in healthy donors. The table came from immunoSEQ multiplex PCR; TCRdb's copy has only in-frame clones and leaves some out. The sample's table shows roughly 120,000 clones. The specimen sequenced was PBMCs. All receptors come from a man aged 30 to 45 in good health and CMV-seronegative. Both conserved end residues are part of each CDR3. A D gene is named only where the DNA matches it firmly.

TRBJ1-2 TRBV4-1 . CASSQSGQGYGYTF TGCGCCAGCAGCCAATCAGGGCAAGGCTATGGCTACACCTTC
TRBJ1-5 TRBV19 TRBD1 CASSIDQQGAMYFRNQPQHF TGTGCCAGTAGTATAGATCAGCAGGGGGCGATGTATTTTCGCAATCAGCCCCAGCATTTT
TRBJ2-2 TRBV29-1 . CSVETGLNTGELFF TGCAGCGTTGAAACGGGTCTTAACACCGGGGAGCTGTTTTTT
TRBJ2-1 TRBV19 . CASSIEAGAYNEQFF TGTGCCAGTAGTATAGAAGCGGGCGCCTACAATGAGCAGTTCTTC
TRBJ2-7 TRBV4-2 TRBD2 CASSQSGLAGAYEQYF TGTGCCAGCAGCCAATCGGGACTAGCGGGAGCCTACGAGCAGTACTTC
TRBJ2-7 TRBV6-1 . CASSEDPTWDEQYF TGTGCCAGCAGTGAAGACCCGACTTGGGACGAGCAGTACTTC
TRBJ1-1 TRBV18 . CASSPELKLNTEAFF TGTGCCAGCTCACCAGAGCTCAAATTGAACACTGAAGCTTTCTTT
TRBJ2-2 TRBV5-5 TRBD2 CASSWGLAGDNGELFF TGTGCCAGCAGCTGGGGACTAGCGGGAGATAACGGGGAGCTGTTTTTT
TRBJ2-3 TRBV11-1 TRBD1 CASSPGQGGGADTQYF TGTGCCAGCAGCCCTGGACAGGGTGGAGGTGCAGATACGCAGTATTTT
TRBJ2-2 TRBV4-3 TRBD2 CASSQDVIPRAGVWAGELFF TGCGCCAGCAGCCAAGACGTGATCCCACGGGCGGGAGTATGGGCCGGGGAGCTGTTTTTT
TRBJ2-1 TRBV4-3 . CASSQAGTQYNEQFF TGCGCCAGCAGCCAAGCCGGGACTCAATACAATGAGCAGTTCTTC
TRBJ2-7 TRBV29-1 . CSVVLGVSSYEQYF TGCAGCGTTGTGCTCGGTGTGAGCTCCTACGAGCAGTACTTC
TRBJ2-7 TRBV7-9 TRBD1 CASSSPWDRSYEQYF TGTGCCAGCAGCTCCCCTTGGGACAGAAGCTACGAGCAGTACTTC
TRBJ2-1 TRBV5-1 TRBD2 CASREGLVSNEQFF TGCGCCAGCAGAGAGGGACTAGTGAGCAATGAGCAGTTCTTC
TRBJ1-4 TRBV2 . CASKPTATNEKLFF TGTGCCAGCAAGCCGACAGCAACTAATGAAAAACTGTTTTTT
TRBJ2-5 TRBV9 . CASSVGQAGETQYF TGTGCCAGCAGCGTCGGCCAGGCGGGGGAGACCCAGTACTTC
TRBJ1-5 TRBV28 TRBD1 CASSLYDRGRQPQHF TGTGCCAGCAGTTTATACGACAGGGGGCGTCAGCCCCAGCATTTT
TRBJ1-1 TRBV7-7 . CASSRLAFTEAFF TGTGCCAGCAGCCGACTGGCCTTCACTGAAGCTTTCTTT
TRBJ2-5 TRBV10-3 . CAIRTAGDLETQYF TGTGCCATCAGGACGGCAGGGGACCTAGAGACCCAGTACTTC
TRBJ2-5 TRBV30 TRBD1 CAWSRTGGAETQYF TGTGCCTGGAGTCGGACAGGGGGCGCGGAGACCCAGTACTTC
TRBJ2-1 TRBV9 TRBD2 CASSPRGERYNEQFF TGTGCCAGCAGCCCCCGGGGGGAGCGGTACAATGAGCAGTTCTTC
TRBJ1-3 TRBV10-2 . CASSEARGFAGNTIYF TGCGCCAGCAGTGAGGCGCGGGGGTTCGCTGGAAACACCATATATTTT
TRBJ2-7 TRBV27 . CASSPRGVRYEQYF TGTGCCAGCAGCCCGCGGGGCGTCCGCTACGAGCAGTACTTC
TRBJ1-3 TRBV4-1 TRBD1 CASSRIPGQGSGNTIYF TGCGCCAGCAGTCGCATTCCGGGACAGGGCTCTGGAAACACCATATATTTT
TRBJ2-7 TRBV11-3 . CASSQSSRSDEQYF TGTGCCAGCAGCCAATCATCCCGCAGTGACGAGCAGTACTTC
TRBJ2-3 TRBV20-1 . CSARRADTQYF TGCAGTGCTAGGAGGGCAGATACGCAGTATTTT
TRBJ2-7 TRBV5-1 TRBD1 CASRVQDRVGEQYF TGCGCCAGCAGGGTCCAGGACAGGGTGGGCGAGCAGTACTTC
TRBJ1-5 TRBV5-1 . CASSLGGTNQPQHF TGCGCCAGCAGCTTGGGGGGCACCAATCAGCCCCAGCATTTT
TRBJ1-6 TRBV7-3 TRBD1 CASSLGTGGESPLHF TGTGCCAGCAGCTTAGGGACAGGGGGCGAGTCACCCCTCCACTTT
TRBJ2-7 TRBV5-1 TRBD2 CASRGGAGYEQYF TGCGCCAGCAGGGGAGGGGCTGGTTACGAGCAGTACTTC
TRBJ2-6 TRBV4-3 . CASSQDLESGANVLTF TGCGCCAGCAGCCAAGATCTGGAGTCTGGGGCCAACGTCCTGACTTTC
TRBJ1-2 TRBV29-1 TRBD1 CSVGGQWTNYGYTF TGCAGCGTTGGGGGACAGTGGACTAACTATGGCTACACCTTC
TRBJ2-7 TRBV7-2 . CASSPSRESNHEQYF TGTGCCAGCAGCCCATCTAGAGAGTCGAACCACGAGCAGTACTTC
TRBJ2-1 TRBV7-3 TRBD2 CASRLAGHNEQFF TGTGCCAGCAGGCTAGCGGGACACAATGAGCAGTTCTTC
TRBJ2-6 TRBV28 . CASSNPARSHSGANVLTF TGTGCCAGCAGCAACCCTGCGCGGAGCCACTCTGGGGCCAACGTCCTGACTTTC
TRBJ2-7 TRBV7-2 . CASSLNPGVDEQYF TGTGCCAGCAGCTTAAACCCGGGAGTCGACGAGCAGTACTTC
TRBJ2-7 TRBV11-3 TRBD2 CASSLVRFTSGTYEQYF TGTGCCAGCAGCTTAGTTAGATTCACTAGCGGAACCTACGAGCAGTACTTC
TRBJ2-3 TRBV7-9 TRBD2 CASRSGLAGRTDTQYF TGTGCCAGCAGGTCGGGACTAGCGGGAAGGACAGATACGCAGTATTTT